This passage covers 4 T cell receptor beta chains from one sample sequenced in a study of a mutant IDH1 vaccine in newly diagnosed glioma. These receptors lack a known antigen. As for time point: week 35, safety follow-up. Vaccine doses each comprised 300 ug of mutant IDH1 20-mer peptide, with topical imiquimod. TCRdb's copy holds only in-frame clones and misses some; the assay was immunoSEQ multiplex PCR. Here the sample spans about 56,000 clones, less than 90% being singletons. Sample: PBMCs, taken from a glioma patient whose treatment included an IDH1 peptide vaccine. These receptors originate from a man aged 40-49 years with glioma.

This sequence joins TRBV5-4 and TRBJ1-4; D unresolved. Germline CDR1 SGHNT, CDR2 YYREEE (reference sequence). The CDR3 extends over 14 amino acids. Trimming left V 4 bases short and J 7 bases short, with 14 bases between. CDR3 coding DNA: TGTGCCAGCAGCGTGTTCGACTCGGGTGAAAAACTGTTTTTT. Encoded protein: CASSVFDSGEKLFF.

The J gene is TRBJ2-1, the V gene TRBV6-5, with D perhaps matching TRBD1 (6 bases). V was shortened by 4 bases and J by 8 bases, with 18 bases between the two germline ends. This CDR3 comprises 15 residues. Germline lookup yields CDR1 MNHEY and CDR2 SVGAGI. CDR3 loop: CASSLQGLTPDEQFF. CDR3 sequence (DNA): TGTGCCAGCAGTTTACAGGGTTTGACCCCTGATGAGCAGTTCTTC.

The chain links TRBV6-5 to TRBJ2-1; TRBD2 is a possible D gene (5 bases). Trimming stripped 2 bases from V and 6 bases from J, with 14 bases between. Germline assignment: CDR1 MNHEY and CDR2 SVGAGI. This CDR3 spans 15 amino acids. The CDR3 is CASSYEGVRFNEQFF. Written as DNA, the CDR3 is TGTGCCAGCAGTTACGAGGGAGTAAGGTTCAATGAGCAGTTCTTC.

This rearrangement joins TRBV15 to TRBJ1-4; D possibly corresponds to TRBD1 (5 bases). This CDR3 comprises 12 residues. V lost 6 bases, J lost 5 bases, and 7 bases lay in between. The germline gives CDR1 LNHNV, CDR2 YYDKDF (reference sequence). The CDR3 region is CATRSGNEKLFF. The CDR3 DNA sequence: TGTGCCACCAGGTCAGGGAATGAAAAACTGTTTTTT.